This T cell receptor (beta chain) came from a study of tumor and adjacent non-tumor tissue in lung cancer. Study results and limitations: Tumor repertoires had a smaller top 100 clone share than normal lung.

CDR3 length: 16 amino acids. In germline, CDR1 is MNHEY, CDR2 SVGAGI. J was trimmed by 5 bases and V by 2 bases; bases with no gene match: 8. A modified ARM-PCR protocol with three rounds of nested PCR amplified TCRbeta. MiXCR, applied by TCRdb to the multiplex PCR reads, yields one record per CDR3 protein. Of 65,000 to 95,000 distinct CDR3 sequences in the sample, 75% to 90% are singletons; the top ten hold about 14%. This clonotype is termed medium-sized. The antigen remains undetermined. The template was RNA from unsorted bulk tissue. The chain employs TRBV6-5 and TRBJ2-1; 8 nucleotides align to TRBD2. This receptor was obtained from a woman aged 45-65 years with non-small cell lung cancer. The sequenced sample consisted of lung tumor tissue. CDR3 region: CASSYARLANNNEQFF. The CDR3 DNA follows: TGTGCCAGCAGTTACGCCCGACTAGCGAATAACAATGAGCAGTTCTTC.